This T cell receptor beta chain was found in a study of early T cells in non-severe SARS-CoV-2 infection. TCRdb reprocessed the 5' RACE reads with MiXCR, giving one entry per CDR3 protein. The data hold 55,000 to 65,000 distinct CDR3 sequences, with 11% observed a single time. Germline V gives CDR1 MNHEY, CDR2 SVGEGT. With 6 bases removed from V and 3 bases from J, the gap between germline ends came to 9 bases. This CDR3 is built from 13 residues. This clonotype came up a few times. This sequence joins TRBV6-2 or TRBV6-3 and TRBJ2-4, with D maybe TRBD2 (5 bases). This sequence was found in an adult who was a healthcare worker with PCR-confirmed SARS-CoV-2 infection or an uninfected control (not recorded which). Sample: whole blood. In nucleotides, the CDR3 is TGTGCCAGCAGGCCCGAGGGCAAAAACATTCAGTACTTC. This translates into CASRPEGKNIQYF.